The T cell receptor (beta chain) under discussion was sequenced for a study of T cells in Graves' hyperthyroidism and ophthalmopathy. The source material, RNA transcripts, was used to amplify TCR beta CDR3 regions. Carried out on the TCR CDR3, a first-round RT-PCR used the HTBI primer set. From the multiplex PCR reads, TCRdb called clonotypes with MiXCR, one entry per CDR3 protein. Of under 300,000 distinct CDR3 sequences listed, approximately 21% are singletons. This clonotype was counted at least ten times. The CDR3 consists of 17 residues. In germline, CDR1 is DFQATT, CDR2 SNEGSKA (reference sequence). The V and J ends lost 0 bases and 9 bases, in that order; junction bases with no gene match: 14.

Sequencing input: blood. The chain is built from TRBV20-1 and TRBJ2-1; 10 bases line up with TRBD2. This TCR was sampled from a man aged 25-45 years with Graves' ophthalmopathy. In DNA, the CDR3 is TGCAGTGCTAGAGAAAGAGTTACGGCTAGCGGGAGAGGTGAGCAGTTCTTC. Its protein is CSARERVTASGRGEQFF.